This T cell receptor beta chain was captured in a study of blood T cells in healthy people across ages. Findings and caveats of the study: Both naive CD4+ cell counts and diversity were greater in long-lived donors than in aged donors.

Researchers report isolating at least 6 million PBMCs per sample. This clonotype showed up many times. The target antigen is unknown. The CDR3 is made up of 13 amino acids. V lost 4 bases, J lost 1 base, and 11 bases lay in between. In germline, CDR1 is SQVTM, CDR2 ANQGSEA. Together with a sample-barcoded 5' primer, a J-beta primer mix was included in a second PCR lasting about 7 to 11 cycles. Each of the cDNA molecules was tagged by a template-switch adaptor with 12 random nucleotides. TCRdb reprocessed the 5' RACE reads with MiXCR, giving one entry per CDR3 protein. The data show about 1.7 million distinct CDR3 sequences, 28% seen once.

The clonotype was recovered from a woman in her thirties in good health. The V call is TRBV29-1, the J call TRBJ2-7; D gene unclear. Source material: blood. Here the CDR3 DNA reads TGCAGCGTTGCGCGGCAATTGTCCTACGAGCAGTACTTC. Its translation: CSVARQLSYEQYF.